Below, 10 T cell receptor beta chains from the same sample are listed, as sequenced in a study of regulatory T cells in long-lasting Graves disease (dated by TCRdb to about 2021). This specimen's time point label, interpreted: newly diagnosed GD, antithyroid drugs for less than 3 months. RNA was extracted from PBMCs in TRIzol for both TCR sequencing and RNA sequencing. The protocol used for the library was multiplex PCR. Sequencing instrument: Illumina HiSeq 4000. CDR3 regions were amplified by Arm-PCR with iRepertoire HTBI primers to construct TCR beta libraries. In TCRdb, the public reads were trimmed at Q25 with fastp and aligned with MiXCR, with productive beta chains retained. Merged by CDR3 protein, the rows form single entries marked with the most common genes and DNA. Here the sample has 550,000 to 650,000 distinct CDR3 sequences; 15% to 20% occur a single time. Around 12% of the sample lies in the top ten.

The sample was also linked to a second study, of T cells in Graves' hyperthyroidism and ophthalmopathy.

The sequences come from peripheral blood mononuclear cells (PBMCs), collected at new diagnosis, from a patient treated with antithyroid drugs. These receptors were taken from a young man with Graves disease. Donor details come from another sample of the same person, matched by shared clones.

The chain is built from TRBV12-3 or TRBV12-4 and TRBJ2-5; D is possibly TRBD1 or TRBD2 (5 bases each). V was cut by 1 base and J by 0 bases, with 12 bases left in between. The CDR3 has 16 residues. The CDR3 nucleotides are TGTGCCAGCAGTTTAGTCCCTGGGGGAGACCAAGAGACCCAGTACTTC. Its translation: CASSLVPGGDQETQYF.

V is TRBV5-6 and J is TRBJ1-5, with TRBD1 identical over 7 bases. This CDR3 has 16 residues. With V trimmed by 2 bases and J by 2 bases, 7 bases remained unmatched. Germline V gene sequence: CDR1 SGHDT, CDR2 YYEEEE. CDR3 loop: CASSFSVGQRNQPQHF. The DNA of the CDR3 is TGTGCCAGCAGCTTTTCGGTGGGACAGCGCAATCAGCCCCAGCATTTT. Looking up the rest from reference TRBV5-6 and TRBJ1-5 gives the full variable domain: DAGVTQSPTHLIKTRGQQVTLRCSPKSGHDTVSWYQQALGQGPQFIFQYYEEEERQRGNFPDRFSGHQFPNYSSELNVNALLLGDSALYLCASSFSVGQRNQPQHFGDGTRLSIL.

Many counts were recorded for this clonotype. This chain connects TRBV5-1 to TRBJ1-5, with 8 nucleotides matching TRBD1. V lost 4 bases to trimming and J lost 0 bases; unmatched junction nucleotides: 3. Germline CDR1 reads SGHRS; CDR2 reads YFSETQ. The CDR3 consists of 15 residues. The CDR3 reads CASSTTGASNQPQHF. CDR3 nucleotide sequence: TGCGCCAGCAGCACGACAGGGGCTAGCAATCAGCCCCAGCATTTT.

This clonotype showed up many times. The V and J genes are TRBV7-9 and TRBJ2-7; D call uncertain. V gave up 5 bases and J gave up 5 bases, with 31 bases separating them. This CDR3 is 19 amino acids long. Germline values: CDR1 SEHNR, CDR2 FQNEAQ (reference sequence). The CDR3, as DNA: TGTGCCAGCAGCGGGCCAAGAGGCGAAAATCTTCTTGGCCGGCACGAGCAGTACTTC. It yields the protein CASSGPRGENLLGRHEQYF.

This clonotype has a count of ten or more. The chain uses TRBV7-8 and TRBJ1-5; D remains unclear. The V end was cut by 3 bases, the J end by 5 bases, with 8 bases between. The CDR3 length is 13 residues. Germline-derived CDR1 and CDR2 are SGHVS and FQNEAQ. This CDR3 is CASSFGPDQPQHF. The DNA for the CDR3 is TGTGCCAGCAGCTTCGGCCCCGATCAGCCCCAGCATTTT.

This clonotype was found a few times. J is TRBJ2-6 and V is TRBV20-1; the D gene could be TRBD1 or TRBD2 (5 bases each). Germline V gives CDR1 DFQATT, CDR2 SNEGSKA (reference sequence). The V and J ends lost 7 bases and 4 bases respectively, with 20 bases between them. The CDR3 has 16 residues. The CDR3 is CSVSGAAMGGANVLTF. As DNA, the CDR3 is TGCAGTGTGTCCGGGGCCGCCATGGGGGGGGCCAACGTCCTGACTTTC.

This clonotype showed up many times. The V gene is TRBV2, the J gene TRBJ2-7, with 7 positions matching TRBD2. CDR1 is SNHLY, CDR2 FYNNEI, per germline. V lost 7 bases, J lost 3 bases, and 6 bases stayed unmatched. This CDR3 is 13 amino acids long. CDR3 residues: CASKRTRDYEQYF. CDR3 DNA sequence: TGTGCCAGCAAACGGACTAGAGACTACGAGCAGTACTTC.

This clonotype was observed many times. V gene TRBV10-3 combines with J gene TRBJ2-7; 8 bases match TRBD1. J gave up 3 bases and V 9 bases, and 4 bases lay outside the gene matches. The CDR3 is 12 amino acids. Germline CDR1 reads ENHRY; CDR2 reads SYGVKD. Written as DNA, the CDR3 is TGTGCCATACGGGGGACAGGCTACGAGCAGTACTTC. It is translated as CAIRGTGYEQYF.

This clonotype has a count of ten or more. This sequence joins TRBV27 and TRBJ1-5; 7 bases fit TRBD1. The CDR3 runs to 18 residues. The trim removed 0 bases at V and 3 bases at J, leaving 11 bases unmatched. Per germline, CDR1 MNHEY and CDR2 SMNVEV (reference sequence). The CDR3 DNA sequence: TGTGCCAGCAGTTTATCAGGAGGGGGGGAGGGGGCCAATCAGCCCCAGCATTTT. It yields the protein CASSLSGGGEGANQPQHF.

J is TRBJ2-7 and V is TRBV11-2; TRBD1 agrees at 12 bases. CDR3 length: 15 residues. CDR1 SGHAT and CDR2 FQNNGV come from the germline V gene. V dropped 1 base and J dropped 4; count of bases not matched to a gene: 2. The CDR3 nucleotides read TGTGCCAGCAGCTTAGGGGACAGGGGGCCGTACGAGCAGTACTTC. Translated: CASSLGDRGPYEQYF.